A single sample gave rise to the 10 T cell receptor beta chains below, sequenced in a study of blood T cell repertoires in COVID-19. Clones were read by immunoSEQ multiplex PCR, and TCRdb kept only the in-frame ones, dropping some. The sample lists roughly 86,000 clones; 85% were seen once. Sequencing was done on a sample of peripheral blood. The receptor set was obtained from a man between 50 and 59 years old with acute or convalescent COVID-19.

The genes are TRBV4-3 and TRBJ2-6; 8 bases match TRBD1. V trimming: 3 bases; J trimming: 0 bases; junction bases outside the gene matches: 4. The V gene's germline CDR1 is LGHNA and CDR2 YSLEER. The CDR3 totals 17 residues. The CDR3 spells CASSQGQVTSGANVLTF. The CDR3 bases are TGCGCCAGCAGCCAGGGACAGGTAACCTCTGGGGCCAACGTCCTGACTTTC.

The rearrangement links TRBV18 to TRBJ1-1; D is unclear. CDR1 is KGHSH and CDR2 is LQKENI in the germline V gene. This CDR3 contains 14 residues. V was shortened by 0 bases and J by 1 base, with 6 bases between the two germline ends. The CDR3: CASSPPNGNTEAFF. The CDR3 DNA sequence: TGTGCCAGCTCACCACCGAACGGGAACACTGAAGCTTTCTTT.

This clone was seen just once. The chain combines TRBV9 with TRBJ2-7; 8 bases match TRBD2. Germline V gene sequence: CDR1 SGDLS, CDR2 YYNGEE. This CDR3 is 14 amino acids long. With 4 bases clipped from V and 6 bases from J, the junction kept 9 bases outside the gene matches. The CDR3 region has the DNA TGTGCCAGCAGCTCCAGCGGGAGCCCAGGCGAGCAGTACTTC. Residues: CASSSSGSPGEQYF.

This clone was detected only a few times. This rearrangement joins TRBV6-5 to TRBJ2-7; 9 nucleotides match TRBD1. Germline V CDR1 and CDR2: MNHEY, SVGAGI. The CDR3 has 12 amino acids. Germline trimming cut 7 bases from V and 9 bases from J; bases unmatched to any gene: 7. CDR3 sequence: CASKGQGAGQYF. In nucleotides, the CDR3 is TGTGCCAGCAAGGGACAGGGCGCTGGGCAGTACTTC.

The rearrangement joins TRBV5-1 to TRBJ1-5; D is ambiguous. Germline assignment: CDR1 SGHRS and CDR2 YFSETQ. This CDR3 contains 15 residues. V shed 4 bases and J shed 0 bases, with 11 bases lying between them. CDR3 loop: CASSIDGYSNQPQHF. For the CDR3, the DNA is TGCGCCAGCAGCATCGACGGGTATAGCAATCAGCCCCAGCATTTT.

Here the CDR3 reads CASSFGQRAGELFF. CDR3 sequence (DNA): TGCGCCAGCAGCTTCGGACAGAGGGCCGGGGAGCTGTTTTTT. V usage is TRBV5-1 and J usage is TRBJ2-2; perhaps TRBD1 as D (6 bases). The germline gives CDR1 SGHRS, CDR2 YFSETQ. CDR3 length: 14 amino acids. Trimming removed 2 bases at V and 6 bases at J, with 11 bases between.

J is TRBJ2-7 and V is TRBV13; the D is unclear. V lost 8 bases and J lost 2, with 10 bases in between. Germline V gene lookup returns CDR1 PRHDT and CDR2 FYEKMQ (reference sequence). The CDR3 extends over 12 amino acids. DNA for the CDR3: TGTGCCAGCCTCGGTGGTCCCTACGAGCAGTACTTC. Translation gives CASLGGPYEQYF.

The V call is TRBV5-1, the J call TRBJ2-3; D perhaps matches TRBD2 (6 bases). Germline CDR1 SGHRS, CDR2 YFSETQ. This CDR3 has 13 residues. Trimming removed 7 bases from V and 4 bases from J, with 13 bases in between. CDR3 in amino acids: CASGRERADTQYF. CDR3 DNA sequence: TGCGCCAGCGGTCGGGAGCGTGCAGATACGCAGTATTTT.

This clone was observed a few times. The junction shows a germline mismatch at one end, possibly a read error. The chain recombines TRBV29-1 with TRBJ2-7; possibly TRBD1 for D (5 bases). Per the germline V gene, CDR1 is SQVTM and CDR2 is ANQGSEA. The CDR3 length is 13 residues. The DNA for the CDR3 is TGCAGCGTTAAAGAAGGGGTCCTATACGAGCAGTACTTC. Its translation: CSVKEGVLYEQYF.

The chain couples TRBV19 to TRBJ1-5; D remains ambiguous. CDR1 and CDR2 from the germline V gene are LNHDA and SQIVND (reference sequence). The CDR3 is 12 amino acids. Trimming cost V 5 bases and J 7 bases, with 9 bases left between them. The CDR3, as DNA: TGTGCCAGTAGTCCTGACGGGCAGCCCCAGCATTTT. Translated, it gives CASSPDGQPQHF.